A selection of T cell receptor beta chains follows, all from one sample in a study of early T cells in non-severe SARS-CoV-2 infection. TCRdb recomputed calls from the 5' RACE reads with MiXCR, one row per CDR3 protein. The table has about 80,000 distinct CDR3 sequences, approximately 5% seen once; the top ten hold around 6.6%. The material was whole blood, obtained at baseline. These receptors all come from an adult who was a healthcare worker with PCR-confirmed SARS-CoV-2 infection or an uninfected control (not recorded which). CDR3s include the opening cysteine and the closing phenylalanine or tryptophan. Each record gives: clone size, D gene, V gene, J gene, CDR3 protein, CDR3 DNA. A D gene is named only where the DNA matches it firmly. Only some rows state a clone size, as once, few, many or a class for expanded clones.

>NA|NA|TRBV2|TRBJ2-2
CAGGVLGTGELFF
TGTGCAGGGGGTGTTTTAGGAACCGGGGAGCTGTTTTTT
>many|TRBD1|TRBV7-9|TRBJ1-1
CASSISTGGIAFF
TGTGCCAGCAGCATCTCGACAGGGGGGATAGCTTTCTTT
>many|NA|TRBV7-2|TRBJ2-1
CASSSQYYNEQFF
TGTGCCAGCAGCTCCCAGTATTACAATGAGCAGTTCTTC
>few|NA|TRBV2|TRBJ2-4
CASSEFGGSAKNIQYF
TGTGCCAGCAGTGAATTCGGGGGCTCAGCCAAAAACATTCAGTACTTC
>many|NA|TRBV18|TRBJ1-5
CASSPGPASNQPQHF
TGTGCCAGCTCCCCCGGGCCGGCGAGCAATCAGCCCCAGCATTTT
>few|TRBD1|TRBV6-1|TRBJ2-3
CASGTGTGYTDTQYF
TGTGCCAGCGGCACCGGGACAGGGTACACAGATACGCAGTATTTT
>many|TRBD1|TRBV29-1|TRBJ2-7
CSVGRDRGHGTLEQYF
TGCAGCGTGGGCCGGGACAGGGGCCATGGGACGTTGGAGCAGTACTTC
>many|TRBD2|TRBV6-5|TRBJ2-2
CASSRTGTSGSRVGELFF
TGTGCCAGCAGCCGAACTGGGACTAGCGGGAGCAGAGTCGGGGAGCTGTTTTTT
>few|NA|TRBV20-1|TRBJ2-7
CSADRGRERAYEQYF
TGCAGTGCTGATCGCGGTCGGGAGAGGGCCTACGAGCAGTACTTC
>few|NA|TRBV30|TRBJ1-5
CAWSGTGPYQPQHF
TGTGCCTGGAGCGGTACAGGGCCGTACCAGCCCCAGCATTTT
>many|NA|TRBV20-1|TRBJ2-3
CSARLEGTDTQYF
TGCAGTGCCAGACTAGAGGGCACAGATACGCAGTATTTT
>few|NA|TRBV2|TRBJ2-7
CASSKQGYEQYF
TGTGCCAGCAGTAAGCAGGGCTACGAGCAGTACTTC
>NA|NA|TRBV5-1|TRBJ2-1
CASSLGRAPGDEQFF
TGCGCCAGCAGCTTGGGCAGAGCCCCTGGGGATGAGCAGTTCTTC
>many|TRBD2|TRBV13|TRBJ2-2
CASSIGLAGGGNPGELFF
TGTGCCAGCAGCATCGGACTAGCGGGAGGAGGTAACCCCGGGGAGCTGTTTTTT
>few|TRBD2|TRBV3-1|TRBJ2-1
CASSRLAGGGNEQFF
TGTGCCAGCAGCCGGCTAGCGGGAGGGGGTAATGAGCAGTTCTTC
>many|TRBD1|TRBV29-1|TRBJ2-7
CSVVGQGWYYGEQYF
TGCAGCGTTGTGGGACAGGGGTGGTACTACGGAGAGCAGTACTTC
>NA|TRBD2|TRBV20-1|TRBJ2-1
CSVDWGTSGSGEQFF
TGCAGTGTAGACTGGGGGACTAGCGGGAGCGGTGAGCAGTTCTTC
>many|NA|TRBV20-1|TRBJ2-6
CSALGGANVLTF
TGCTCGGCCCTAGGTGGGGCCAACGTCCTGACTTTC
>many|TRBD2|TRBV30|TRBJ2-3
CAWSVWAGVAVMGTDTQYF
TGTGCCTGGAGTGTATGGGCGGGAGTGGCAGTTATGGGCACAGATACGCAGTATTTT
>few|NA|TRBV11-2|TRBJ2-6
CASRNLGANVLTF
TGTGCCAGCAGGAACCTGGGGGCCAACGTCCTGACTTTC
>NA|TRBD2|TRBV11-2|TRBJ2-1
CASSPRTSGSGEQFF
TGTGCCAGCAGCCCACGGACTAGCGGGAGCGGGGAGCAGTTCTTC
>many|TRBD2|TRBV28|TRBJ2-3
CASSFRREGFTDTQYF
TGTGCCAGCAGTTTCCGGCGGGAGGGCTTCACAGATACGCAGTATTTT
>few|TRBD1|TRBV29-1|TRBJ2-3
CSAPPTGATDTQYF
TGCAGCGCCCCCCCGACAGGGGCAACAGATACGCAGTATTTT
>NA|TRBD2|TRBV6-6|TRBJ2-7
CASSLSSGRAHEQYF
TGTGCCAGCAGTCTGTCTAGCGGGAGGGCCCACGAGCAGTACTTC
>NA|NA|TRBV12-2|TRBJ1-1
CASRHPEDSGPNTEAFF
TGTGCAAGTCGCCACCCTGAGGATTCAGGACCGAACACTGAAGCTTTCTTT
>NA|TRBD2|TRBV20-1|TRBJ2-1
CSAKGGLAGPPHEQFF
TGCAGTGCTAAAGGAGGACTAGCGGGGCCCCCACATGAGCAGTTCTTC
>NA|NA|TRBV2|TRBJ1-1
CASSVRGGTEAFF
TGTGCCAGCAGTGTACGAGGGGGCACTGAAGCTTTCTTT
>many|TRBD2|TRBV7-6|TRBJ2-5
CASSLLALGTSQETQYF
TGTGCCAGCAGCTTATTAGCCCTGGGGACTAGCCAAGAGACCCAGTACTTC
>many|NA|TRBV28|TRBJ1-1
CASSYRGVAFF
TGTGCCAGCAGTTATCGAGGGGTAGCTTTCTTT
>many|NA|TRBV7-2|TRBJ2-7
CASSLAQSYEQYF
TGTGCCAGCAGCTTAGCCCAATCGTACGAGCAGTACTTC
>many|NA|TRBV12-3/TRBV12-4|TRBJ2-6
CASSLGLNSGANVLTF
TGTGCCAGCAGTTTGGGACTGAACTCTGGGGCCAACGTCCTGACTTTC
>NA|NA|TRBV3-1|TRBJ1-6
CASSQDQGRGNSPLHF
TGTGCCAGCAGCCAAGATCAGGGACGGGGAAATTCACCCCTCCACTTT
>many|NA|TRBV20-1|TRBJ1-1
CSAAGQTNTEAFF
TGCAGTGCAGCTGGACAGACCAACACTGAAGCTTTCTTT
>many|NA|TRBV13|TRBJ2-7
CASSSDGGGTYEQYF
TGTGCCAGCAGCTCCGACGGAGGAGGGACCTACGAGCAGTACTTC
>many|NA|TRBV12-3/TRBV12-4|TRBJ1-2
CASSYLGQSAYYGYTF
TGTGCCAGCAGCTATCTAGGGCAGAGCGCATACTATGGCTACACCTTC
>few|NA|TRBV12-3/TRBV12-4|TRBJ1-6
CASSLVISSYNSPLHF
TGTGCCAGCAGTCTCGTAATCAGCTCCTATAATTCACCCCTCCACTTT
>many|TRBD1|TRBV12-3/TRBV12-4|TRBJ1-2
CASSSQGAGGYTF
TGTGCCAGCAGTTCACAGGGGGCGGGGGGCTACACCTTC
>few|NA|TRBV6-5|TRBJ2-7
CASSYPGTYEQYF
TGTGCCAGCAGTTACCCAGGAACCTACGAGCAGTACTTC
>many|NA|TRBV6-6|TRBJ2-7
CASKPPGAGGTEQYF
TGTGCCAGCAAGCCCCCGGGGGCAGGGGGGACCGAGCAGTACTTC
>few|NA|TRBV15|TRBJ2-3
CATSRDNRASLDTQYF
TGTGCCACCAGCAGAGATAACAGGGCCTCCCTCGATACGCAGTATTTT
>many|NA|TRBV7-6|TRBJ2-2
CASSLSGELFF
TGTGCCAGCAGCTTATCCGGGGAGCTGTTTTTT
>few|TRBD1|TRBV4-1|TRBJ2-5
CASSLETGSATQYF
TGCGCCAGCAGCCTAGAGACAGGGTCCGCGACCCAGTACTTC
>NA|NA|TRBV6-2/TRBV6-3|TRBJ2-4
CASSYLGGGHQPPKNIQYF
TGTGCCAGCAGTTACTTGGGCGGAGGACACCAGCCTCCCAAAAACATTCAGTACTTC
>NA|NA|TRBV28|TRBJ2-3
CATLEISTDTQYF
TGTGCCACCCTCGAGATTAGCACAGATACGCAGTATTTT
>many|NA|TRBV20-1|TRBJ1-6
CSATGPFDNSPLHF
TGCAGTGCTACGGGTCCCTTCGATAATTCACCCCTCCACTTT
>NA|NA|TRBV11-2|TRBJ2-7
CASSASPVEQYF
TGTGCCAGCAGCGCTAGCCCCGTGGAGCAGTACTTC